This note documents a single TCR beta chain sequence. Antigen specificity is unknown. This entry belongs to a study of T-cell reconstitution after alpha-beta-depleted transplantation in children. Study-wide findings and caveats: Newly produced T cells mostly accounted for T-cell counts and diversity one year post-transplant. About two months after transplant, alpha-beta T cells reportedly came from several hundred expanded graft clones. Where some patients showed high TCRbeta diversity at day 60, it came from recipient T cells and thymic progenitors that had survived.

Unique molecular identifiers were built into the TCRbeta library. TCRdb ran MiXCR on the PCR reads and lists one entry per CDR3 protein. Among around 300,000 distinct CDR3 sequences, about a tenth were seen once, and the ten largest hold 7.5%. The CDR3 consists of 13 residues. The germline CDR1 and CDR2 sequences are LNHDA and SQIVND (reference sequence). V dropped 5 bases and J dropped 6 bases, with 11 bases sitting between them. The sample consisted of PBMCs, taken before TCRalphabeta/CD19-depleted stem cell transplant. The sequence came from a boy younger than two with acute myeloid leukemia, due to receive a stem cell transplant. This chain links TRBV19 with TRBJ2-1, with D hard to call. CDR3 amino acids: CASSGQKGNEQFF. In nucleotides, the CDR3 is TGTGCCAGTAGTGGCCAAAAGGGCAATGAGCAGTTCTTC.